Presented here are 12 T cell receptor beta chains from one specimen sequenced in a study of CD8 T cells in ankylosing spondylitis. TCRdb fed the 5' RACE reads into MiXCR, producing one record per CDR3 protein. The sample lists some 130,000 distinct CDR3 sequences; just under 7.5% were seen once. Sequencing was done on a sample of blood, either unsorted or a sorted T cell fraction (not recorded which). The receptors shown here come from a female donor with ankylosing spondylitis or in good health (not recorded which).

The genes are TRBV30 and TRBJ1-3; TRBD1 aligns across 9 bases. V dropped 3 bases and J dropped 3; count of bases not matched to a gene: 9. The CDR3 runs 16 residues. Germline lookup yields CDR1 GTSNPN and CDR2 SVGIG (reference sequence). The chain's CDR3 is CAWSAGTGSFGNTIYF. The CDR3 DNA reads as TGTGCCTGGAGCGCCGGGACAGGGAGCTTTGGAAACACCATATATTTT.

This clonotype was recorded at least ten times. This sequence joins TRBV19 and TRBJ1-1; D unresolved. Germline CDR1 LNHDA, CDR2 SQIVND (reference sequence). The CDR3 sequence is 14 residues long. The V and J ends lost 3 bases and 5 bases respectively, with 13 bases between them. CDR3 DNA sequence: TGTGCCAGTAGTATGACGGTTAGGGAAACTGAAGCTTTCTTT. Protein: CASSMTVRETEAFF.

In this sample, this clonotype turned up a few times. The CDR3 DNA sequence: TGTGCCAGTAGGGTGACTAGCGCTCGCACAGATACGCAGTATTTT. Translating it yields CASRVTSARTDTQYF. J is TRBJ2-3 and V is TRBV19; 8 nucleotides match TRBD2. The CDR3 contains 15 residues. Trimming removed 6 bases from V and 1 base from J; junction bases left unmatched: 6. The V gene's germline CDR1 is LNHDA and CDR2 SQIVND (reference sequence). Supplemented by reference TRBV19 and TRBJ2-3, the full variable domain reads DGGITQSPKYLFRKEGQNVTLSCEQNLNHDAMYWYRQDPGQGLRLIYYSQIVNDFQKGDIAEGYSVSREKKESFPLTVTSAQKNPTAFYLCASRVTSARTDTQYFGPGTRLTVL.

J is TRBJ1-1 and V is TRBV6-2 or TRBV6-3; no firm D call. Per the germline V gene, CDR1 is MNHEY and CDR2 is SVGEGT. This CDR3 is 12 amino acids long. V was shortened by 5 bases and J by 6 bases, with 10 bases between the two germline ends. CDR3 amino acids: CASSGRPPEAFF. The CDR3 DNA reads TGTGCCAGCAGTGGGCGGCCTCCTGAAGCTTTCTTT.

This clonotype was seen many times. V and J are TRBV7-6 and TRBJ2-1, with TRBD1 identical over 11 bases. Trimming removed 3 bases from V and 8 bases from J; junction bases left unmatched: 6. Germline V gene lookup returns CDR1 SGHVS and CDR2 FNYEAQ. CDR3 length: 15 amino acids. The CDR3 protein is CASSLGQGVGDEQFF. The DNA of the CDR3 is TGTGCCAGCAGCTTGGGACAGGGGGTTGGCGATGAGCAGTTCTTC.

The rearrangement links TRBV7-9 to TRBJ2-3; D gene ambiguous. The V and J ends lost 8 bases and 5 bases respectively, with 17 bases between them. Germline loops: CDR1 SEHNR, CDR2 FQNEAQ (reference sequence). This CDR3 has 14 residues. Written as DNA, the CDR3 is TGTGCCAGCTCAGCCCCGGGTAGTATAGATACGCAGTATTTT. It encodes CASSAPGSIDTQYF.

This clonotype showed up many times. The chain employs TRBV5-6 and TRBJ2-7, with unresolved D. Germline CDR1 reads SGHDT; CDR2 reads YYEEEE. This CDR3 is built from 15 residues. V was cut by 3 bases and J by 0 bases, with 13 bases left in between. CDR3 bases: TGTGCCAGCAGCTCTCTCCCTGGCCTCTCCTACGAGCAGTACTTC. The encoded protein is CASSSLPGLSYEQYF.

This clonotype appeared many times. This chain joins TRBV28 and TRBJ1-5; a weak D match, TRBD1 (6 bases). The CDR3 consists of 14 residues. Per the germline V gene, CDR1 is MDHEN and CDR2 is SYDVKM. Trimming pared 7 bases from V and 1 base from J, leaving 11 bases between. The CDR3 region is CASTITGSNQPQHF. In DNA form, the CDR3 reads TGTGCCAGCACCATAACAGGGAGCAATCAGCCCCAGCATTTT.

This clonotype was detected ten times or more. The chain is built from TRBV9 and TRBJ1-1; 7 bases align to TRBD1. Germline trimming cut 0 bases from V and 5 bases from J; bases unmatched to any gene: 4. The CDR3 runs 14 residues. Germline CDR1 and CDR2: SGDLS and YYNGEE. CDR3 protein: CASSVVEGATEAFF. CDR3 DNA: TGTGCCAGCAGCGTAGTTGAGGGGGCAACTGAAGCTTTCTTT.

This clonotype was picked up many times. V gene TRBV12-3 or TRBV12-4 combines with J gene TRBJ2-7, with a tentative D call TRBD2 (5 bases). The CDR3 loop spans 14 amino acids. Between the trimmed V and J ends, which lost 4 bases and 2 bases, there was a span of 12 bases. The chain's CDR3 is CASSSELGAYEQYF. The CDR3 coding sequence is TGTGCCAGCAGTTCCGAGTTGGGAGCCTACGAGCAGTACTTC.

This clonotype was picked up many times. The chain carries TRBV12-3 or TRBV12-4 and TRBJ1-1, with D uncertain. The CDR3 sequence is 12 residues long. V lost 6 bases, J lost 5 bases, and 10 bases lay in between. CDR3 sequence reads: CASSRELTEAFF. CDR3 coding DNA: TGTGCCAGCAGCCGGGAGCTGACTGAAGCTTTCTTT.

This clonotype was detected many times. The gene calls are TRBV5-1 and TRBJ1-2; tentative D call: TRBD1 (6 bases). CDR1 is SGHRS, CDR2 YFSETQ, per germline. The CDR3 is 15 amino acids. The germline V and J ends were trimmed by 0 bases and 4 bases, with 13 bases remaining between them. CDR3 amino acids: CASSLGQVVSYGYTF. In DNA, the CDR3 is TGCGCCAGCAGCTTGGGACAGGTCGTTAGCTATGGCTACACCTTC. The full variable domain, in which reference TRBV5-1 and TRBJ1-2 provide the parts outside the CDR3, is KAGVTQTPRYLIKTRGQQVTLSCSPISGHRSVSWYQQTPGQGLQFLFEYFSETQRNKGNFPGRFSGRQFSNSRSEMNVSTLELGDSALYLCASSLGQVVSYGYTFGSGTRLTVV.